This T cell receptor beta chain was recorded in a study of T cells in Graves' hyperthyroidism and ophthalmopathy. Study-wide results and limits: Most clonotypes that expanded in the thyroid above 0.001 also showed up in blood.

The table lists this clonotype with a few counts. The antigen remains unidentified. Relative to the germline gene, one junction end is altered; a read error may explain this. In germline, CDR1 is SEHNR, CDR2 FQNEAQ (reference sequence). This CDR3 comprises 19 residues. Researchers took RNA transcripts and amplified the TCR beta CDR3 regions from them. Using the HTBI primer set, a first-round RT-PCR was run on the TCR CDR3. MiXCR, run by TCRdb on the multiplex PCR reads, gives a single entry per CDR3 protein. Among around 440,000 distinct CDR3 sequences, 15% to 19% were seen once, and the ten largest hold around 7.3%.

The TCR sequence derives from a young woman with Graves' hyperthyroidism. This chain links TRBV7-9 with TRBJ2-3, with 9 positions matching TRBD2. Sequenced sample: blood. This chain's CDR3 is CASSLVTSGGRFLTDTRYF. CDR3 nucleotide sequence: TGTGCCAGCAGCTTGGTGACTAGCGGAGGGCGATTCCTCACAGATACGCGGTATTTT.